The 12 T cell receptor beta chains below come from one sample, sequenced in a study of OX40 agonist ivuxolimab in advanced cancers. Some clones are missing from TCRdb's copy, which holds only in-frame ones; the method was immunoSEQ multiplex PCR. Of roughly 66,000 clones listed, over 80% are singletons. This specimen was CD4+ or CD8+ T cells sorted from blood, taken in a trial of the OX40 agonist ivuxolimab. These receptors were taken from an adult with an advanced solid tumor such as melanoma, head and neck, liver or kidney cancer.

This chain connects TRBV6-6 to TRBJ2-7; 11 bases align to TRBD1. The junction had 5 bases not matched to a gene; V was cut back by 2 bases and J by 2 bases. The CDR3 contains 16 residues. Germline-derived CDR1 and CDR2 are MNHNY and SVGAGI (reference sequence). This chain's CDR3 is CASSYQGQGATYEQYF. The CDR3 DNA is TGTGCCAGCAGTTACCAAGGACAGGGGGCAACCTACGAGCAGTACTTC.

The chain employs TRBV19 and TRBJ2-7; tentative D call: TRBD1 (6 bases). CDR1 is LNHDA and CDR2 is SQIVND in the germline V gene (reference sequence). The CDR3 has 12 amino acids. V was trimmed by 8 bases and J by 2 bases, leaving 10 bases between them. CDR3 in amino acids: CASEGDTYEQYF. The CDR3 DNA reads as TGTGCCAGTGAGGGGGACACCTACGAGCAGTACTTC.

This clone is labeled medium-sized (0.01 to 0.1%). The V gene is TRBV27, the J gene TRBJ2-3; D gene unclear. This CDR3 region has 14 residues. Germline lookup yields CDR1 MNHEY and CDR2 SMNVEV (reference sequence). Trimming took 6 bases from V and 2 from J, leaving 12 bases between them. CDR3 sequence reads: CASSERRNTDTQYF. The CDR3 nucleotides are TGTGCCAGCAGCGAAAGACGGAACACAGATACGCAGTATTTT.

The genes are TRBV29-1 and TRBJ2-6; perhaps TRBD1 as D (6 bases). The CDR3 totals 15 residues. V was cut by 6 bases and J by 2 bases, with 14 bases left in between. The germline gives CDR1 SQVTM, CDR2 ANQGSEA. The CDR3 bases are TGCAGCGTCCTAAACAGGGACACTGGGGCCAACGTCCTGACTTTC. Translation: CSVLNRDTGANVLTF.

V is TRBV6-1 and J is TRBJ1-5, with TRBD1 matching 11 bases. The CDR3 runs 19 residues. Germline V lookup: CDR1 MNHNS, CDR2 SASEGT. The V gene end was trimmed by 4 bases and the J gene end by 1 base; junction bases not matched to a gene: 12. The CDR3 DNA sequence: TGTGCCAGCAGTGGCCGACAGGACAGGGGGCTTGAGAGCAATCAGCCCCAGCATTTT. Translating gives CASSGRQDRGLESNQPQHF.

The rearrangement links TRBV18 to TRBJ2-5, with D possibly TRBD1 on 6 matching bases. The CDR3 totals 16 residues. The V end lost 1 base, the J end lost 6 bases, and 18 bases lay between the germline ends. Germline lookup yields CDR1 KGHSH and CDR2 LQKENI. Here the CDR3 reads CASSPLPQGRVKTQYF. CDR3 bases: TGTGCCAGCTCACCACTTCCACAGGGAAGGGTAAAGACCCAGTACTTC.

Within the sample, this clone is medium-sized (0.01 to 0.1%). The J gene is TRBJ1-3, the V gene TRBV30; the match to TRBD1 covers 8 bases. Germline CDR1 and CDR2: GTSNPN and SVGIG (reference sequence). This CDR3 is 17 amino acids long. J lost 3 bases, V lost 0 bases, and 10 bases had no gene match. In DNA form, the CDR3 reads TGTGCCTGGAGTGTGGACAGGGCCTCTCTGGGTGGAAACACCATATATTTT. This codes for CAWSVDRASLGGNTIYF. The full variable domain, rest sourced from reference TRBV30 and TRBJ1-3, is SQTIHQWPATLVQPVGSPLSLECTVEGTSNPNLYWYRQAAGRGLQLLFYSVGIGQISSEVPQNLSASRPQDRQFILSSKKLLLSDSGFYLCAWSVDRASLGGNTIYFGEGSWLTVV.

V is TRBV5-1 and J is TRBJ2-7; 8 bases fit TRBD2. V lost 4 bases to trimming and J lost 5 bases; unmatched junction nucleotides: 8. The CDR3 consists of 14 residues. Germline loops: CDR1 SGHRS, CDR2 YFSETQ. The CDR3 protein is CASSAILAGHEQYF. CDR3 DNA: TGCGCCAGCAGCGCAATCCTAGCGGGCCACGAGCAGTACTTC.

This clone was observed a few times. CDR3 sequence: CASSLRVGVGDYEQYF. The DNA of the CDR3 is TGTGCCAGCAGTTTGCGGGTAGGGGTAGGAGACTACGAGCAGTACTTC. The chain has TRBV27 and TRBJ2-7; D is possibly TRBD1 or TRBD2 (5 bases each). The CDR3 is 16 residues long. Germline CDR1 reads MNHEY; CDR2 reads SMNVEV (reference sequence). The ends were cut back, 3 bases at V and 3 bases at J, with 18 bases in the middle.

The chain links TRBV30 to TRBJ1-1; 8 nucleotides match TRBD1. The germline V gene has CDR1 GTSNPN and CDR2 SVGIG (reference sequence). V lost 1 base, J lost 5 bases, and 3 bases stayed unmatched. There are 13 residues in the CDR3. The CDR3 spells CAWSGQGSTEAFF. In DNA form, the CDR3 reads TGTGCCTGGAGTGGACAGGGGAGTACTGAAGCTTTCTTT. Full variable domain (rest looked up from reference TRBV30 and TRBJ1-1): SQTIHQWPATLVQPVGSPLSLECTVEGTSNPNLYWYRQAAGRGLQLLFYSVGIGQISSEVPQNLSASRPQDRQFILSSKKLLLSDSGFYLCAWSGQGSTEAFFGQGTRLTVV.

The chain employs TRBV6-1 and TRBJ1-5; D is perhaps TRBD1 (5 bases). Germline assignment: CDR1 MNHNS and CDR2 SASEGT. The CDR3 is made up of 13 amino acids. V was trimmed by 2 bases and J by 7 bases, leaving 9 bases between them. As DNA, the CDR3 is TGTGCCAGCAGTGAACCTGGGGCCCAGCCCCAGCATTTT. It codes for CASSEPGAQPQHF.

This clone appeared once. J is TRBJ1-4 and V is TRBV5-1; 7 positions agree with TRBD1. This CDR3 spans 18 amino acids. The junction had 12 bases not matched to a gene; V was cut back by 4 bases and J by 0 bases. Germline values: CDR1 SGHRS, CDR2 YFSETQ. For the CDR3, the DNA is TGCGCCAGCAGCATGACCGGGACAGCACTTGCAACTAATGAAAAACTGTTTTTT. It is translated as CASSMTGTALATNEKLFF.